This T cell receptor beta chain emerged from a study of shared T cell receptors in the human thymus (dated by TCRdb to the early 2020s). Study-wide context: The study examined how self-reactive, shared T-cell receptor alpha chains are generated in the human thymus.

The CDR3 holds 20 amino acids from the cysteine to the phenylalanine. Left in the record is the CDR3 DNA by itself, 60 bases read in frame from the first base. Between the V and J ends, shortened by 1 base and 0 bases respectively, the junction contains 21 bases. Sequences SGHDN (CDR1) and FVKESK (CDR2) are obtained from the germline V gene. The receptor library was made with the immunoSEQ multiplex PCR assay. TCRdb limited this immuneACCESS table to in-frame rearrangements with V and J called. A share of clones is missing; checked studies link under half to unresolved V genes, and the rest is unexplained. The sample table records around 65,000 clones; about 95% of these occur just once. The ten top clones hold less than 0.04% of the sample. Turning to this clone: It lacks a known antigen. Base qualities were left out, and no much larger clone turns up one base away.

The specimen was thymocytes. The source of this sequence is a human donor. This receptor chain uses TRBV14 and TRBJ1-4, with the D gene not confidently named. The encoded CDR3 is CASSQGSAGSGVATNEKLFF. The DNA sequence follows: TGTGCCAGCAGCCAAGGGTCTGCCGGGTCAGGAGTTGCAACTAATGAAAAACTGTTTTTT.